This TCR beta chain was identified in a study of T cells in Graves' hyperthyroidism and ophthalmopathy. Overall study: Specimen type is peripheral blood, collected at initial diagnosis prior to any treatment.

The CDR3 regions of TCR beta were amplified from RNA transcripts. The primer set for the first-round RT-PCR of the TCR CDR3 was HTBI. MiXCR, run by TCRdb on the multiplex PCR reads, gives a single entry per CDR3 protein. Of a few hundred thousand distinct CDR3 sequences in the sample, around a sixth are singletons; the top ten hold around 54%. General study results and limits: Most clonotypes expanded in thyroid above 0.001 were likewise present in blood.

The germline CDR1 and CDR2 sequences are MNHNS and SASEGT. The CDR3 loop spans 16 amino acids. V was clipped by 4 bases and J by 4 bases; unmatched bases: 12. Researchers barred patients who had uncontrolled infection, other autoimmune disease, pregnancy or lactation. To note about this clonotype: Its specificity is not known.

Sequenced sample: blood. The V and J genes are TRBV6-1 and TRBJ1-1; 7 nucleotides agree with TRBD1. This TCR derives from a woman aged 45 to 65 with Graves' hyperthyroidism. The CDR3 here is CASSAALRQGGTEAFF. CDR3 DNA sequence: TGTGCCAGCAGTGCCGCATTAAGACAGGGAGGCACTGAAGCTTTCTTT.